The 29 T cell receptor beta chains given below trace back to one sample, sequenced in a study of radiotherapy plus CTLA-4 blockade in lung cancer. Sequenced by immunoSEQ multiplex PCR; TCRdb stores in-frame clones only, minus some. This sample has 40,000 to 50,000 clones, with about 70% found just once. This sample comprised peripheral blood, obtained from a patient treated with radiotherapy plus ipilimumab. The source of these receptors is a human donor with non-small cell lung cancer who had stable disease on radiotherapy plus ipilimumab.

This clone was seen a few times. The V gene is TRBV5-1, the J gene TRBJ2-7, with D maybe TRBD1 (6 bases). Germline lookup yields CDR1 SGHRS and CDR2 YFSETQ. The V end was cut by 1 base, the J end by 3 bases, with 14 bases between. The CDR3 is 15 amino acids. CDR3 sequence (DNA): TGCGCCAGCAGCTTGATTCCAGGGGCCGGCTACGAGCAGTACTTC. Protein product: CASSLIPGAGYEQYF.

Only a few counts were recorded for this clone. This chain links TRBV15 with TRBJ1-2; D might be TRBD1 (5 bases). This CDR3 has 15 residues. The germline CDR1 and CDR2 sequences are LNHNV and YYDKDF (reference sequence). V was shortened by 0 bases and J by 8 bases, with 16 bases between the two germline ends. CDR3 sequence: CATSRDLDSLRGYTF. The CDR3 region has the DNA TGTGCCACCAGCAGAGATCTTGACAGCCTGCGCGGCTACACCTTC. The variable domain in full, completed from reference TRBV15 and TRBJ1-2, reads DAMVIQNPRYQVTQFGKPVTLSCSQTLNHNVMYWYQQKSSQAPKLLFHYYDKDFNNEADTPDNFQSRRPNTSFCFLDIRSPGLGDTAMYLCATSRDLDSLRGYTFGSGTRLTVV.

CDR3 nucleotide sequence: TGTGCCAGCAGCCGGGACAGCGTAAAAGAGACCCAGTACTTC. Its protein is CASSRDSVKETQYF. This chain joins TRBV9 and TRBJ2-5, with 7 bases fitting TRBD1. V dropped 4 bases and J dropped 3; count of bases not matched to a gene: 6. Per germline, CDR1 SGDLS and CDR2 YYNGEE. The CDR3 consists of 14 residues. Full variable domain (rest looked up from reference TRBV9 and TRBJ2-5): DSGVTQTPKHLITATGQRVTLRCSPRSGDLSVYWYQQSLDQGLQFLIQYYNGEERAKGNILERFSAQQFPDLHSELNLSSLELGDSALYFCASSRDSVKETQYFGPGTRLLVL.

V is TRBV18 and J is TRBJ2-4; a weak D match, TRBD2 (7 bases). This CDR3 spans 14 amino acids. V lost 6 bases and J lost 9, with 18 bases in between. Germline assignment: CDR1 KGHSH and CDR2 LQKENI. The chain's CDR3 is CASSNVGGPIIQYF. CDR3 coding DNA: TGTGCCAGCTCGAATGTCGGGGGGCCGATCATTCAGTACTTC.

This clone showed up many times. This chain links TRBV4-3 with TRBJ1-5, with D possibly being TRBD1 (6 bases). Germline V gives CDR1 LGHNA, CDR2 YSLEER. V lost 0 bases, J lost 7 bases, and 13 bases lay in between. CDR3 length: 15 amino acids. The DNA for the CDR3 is TGCGCCAGCAGCCAAGATGACAGGTCCCGCCAGCCCCAGCATTTT. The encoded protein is CASSQDDRSRQPQHF.

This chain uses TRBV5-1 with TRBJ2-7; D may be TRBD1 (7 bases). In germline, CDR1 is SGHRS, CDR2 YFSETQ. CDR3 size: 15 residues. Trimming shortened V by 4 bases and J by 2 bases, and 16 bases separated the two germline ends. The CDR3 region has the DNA TGCGCCAGCAGCCCCAGGGGGACTGCGGCCTACGAGCAGTACTTC. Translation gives CASSPRGTAAYEQYF.

CDR3 nucleotides: TGCGCCAGCAGCCAACCGGGACAGACTAATGAAAAACTGTTTTTT. It translates to CASSQPGQTNEKLFF. V and J are TRBV4-1 and TRBJ1-4, with TRBD1 identical over 7 bases. The trim removed 2 bases at V and 2 bases at J, leaving 2 bases unmatched. The CDR3 length is 15 residues. The V gene's germline CDR1 is MGHRA and CDR2 YSYEKL.

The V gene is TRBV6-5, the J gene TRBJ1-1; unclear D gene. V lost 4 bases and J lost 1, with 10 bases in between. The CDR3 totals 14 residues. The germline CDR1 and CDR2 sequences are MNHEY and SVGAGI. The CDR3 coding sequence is TGTGCCAGCAGTTTGCGGGGATGGAACACTGAAGCTTTCTTT. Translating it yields CASSLRGWNTEAFF.

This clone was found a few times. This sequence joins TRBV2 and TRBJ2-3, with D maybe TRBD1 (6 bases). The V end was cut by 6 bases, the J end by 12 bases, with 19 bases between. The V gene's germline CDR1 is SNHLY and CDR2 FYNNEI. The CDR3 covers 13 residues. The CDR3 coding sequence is TGTGCCAGCAGAAACAACAGGGCCCCCCTTCAGTATTTT. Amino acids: CASRNNRAPLQYF.

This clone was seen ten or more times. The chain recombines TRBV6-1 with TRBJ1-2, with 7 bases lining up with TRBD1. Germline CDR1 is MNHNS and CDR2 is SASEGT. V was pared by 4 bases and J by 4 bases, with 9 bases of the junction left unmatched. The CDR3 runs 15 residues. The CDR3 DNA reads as TGTGCCAGCAGTGCATCCAGGGGGTTCCCCTATGGCTACACCTTC. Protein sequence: CASSASRGFPYGYTF.

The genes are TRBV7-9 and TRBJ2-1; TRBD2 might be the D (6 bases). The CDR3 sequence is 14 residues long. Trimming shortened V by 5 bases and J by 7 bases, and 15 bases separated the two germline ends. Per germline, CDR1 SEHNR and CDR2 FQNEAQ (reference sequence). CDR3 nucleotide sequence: TGTGCCAGCAGCCCGTCCGGCGGAGGGAATGAGCAGTTCTTC. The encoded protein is CASSPSGGGNEQFF.

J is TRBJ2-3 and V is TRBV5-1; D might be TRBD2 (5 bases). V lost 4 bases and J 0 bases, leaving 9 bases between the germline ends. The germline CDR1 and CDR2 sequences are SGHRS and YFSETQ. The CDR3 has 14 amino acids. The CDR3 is CASSPDSSTDTQYF. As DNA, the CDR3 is TGCGCCAGCAGCCCGGACTCCAGCACAGATACGCAGTATTTT.

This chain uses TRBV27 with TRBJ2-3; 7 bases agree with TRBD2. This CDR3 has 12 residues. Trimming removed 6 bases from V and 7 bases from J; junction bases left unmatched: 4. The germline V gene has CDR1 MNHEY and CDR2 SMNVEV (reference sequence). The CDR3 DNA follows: TGTGCCAGCAGCCGCGGGACTAATACGCAGTATTTT. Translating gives CASSRGTNTQYF.

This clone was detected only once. Here the CDR3 DNA reads TGCAGCGTTGAAGATCTTGGACAGGGGGCTGAAGCTTTCTTT. Translating it yields CSVEDLGQGAEAFF. The chain uses TRBV29-1 and TRBJ1-1; 10 bases align to TRBD1. After removal of 0 bases from V and 6 bases from J, the junction contained 4 bases not matched to a gene. From germline, CDR1 is SQVTM and CDR2 ANQGSEA. The CDR3 covers 14 residues.

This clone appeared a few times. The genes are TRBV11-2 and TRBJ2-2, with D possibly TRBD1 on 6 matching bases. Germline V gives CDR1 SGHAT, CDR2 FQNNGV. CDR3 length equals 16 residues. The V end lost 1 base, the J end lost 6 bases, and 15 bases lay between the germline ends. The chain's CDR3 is CASSLGSQGNPGELFF. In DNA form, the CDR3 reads TGTGCCAGCAGCTTAGGGTCCCAGGGGAATCCCGGGGAGCTGTTTTTT. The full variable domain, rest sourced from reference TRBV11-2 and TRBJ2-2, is EAGVAQSPRYKIIEKRQSVAFWCNPISGHATLYWYQQILGQGPKLLIQFQNNGVVDDSQLPKDRFSAERLKGVDSTLKIQPAKLEDSAVYLCASSLGSQGNPGELFFGEGSRLTVL.

CDR3 DNA: TGTGCCAGCAGTAATATACAGGGGAAAGGAAACACCATATATTTT. This translates into CASSNIQGKGNTIYF. V usage is TRBV2 and J usage is TRBJ1-3, with 7 bases identical to TRBD1. The CDR3 runs 15 residues. Trimming at V came to 5 bases and at J to 4 bases, leaving 8 bases not matched to a gene. The germline V gene has CDR1 SNHLY and CDR2 FYNNEI. The full variable domain, in which reference TRBV2 and TRBJ1-3 provide the parts outside the CDR3, is EPEVTQTPSHQVTQMGQEVILRCVPISNHLYFYWYRQILGQKVEFLVSFYNNEISEKSEIFDDQFSVERPDGSNFTLKIRSTKLEDSAMYFCASSNIQGKGNTIYFGEGSWLTVV.

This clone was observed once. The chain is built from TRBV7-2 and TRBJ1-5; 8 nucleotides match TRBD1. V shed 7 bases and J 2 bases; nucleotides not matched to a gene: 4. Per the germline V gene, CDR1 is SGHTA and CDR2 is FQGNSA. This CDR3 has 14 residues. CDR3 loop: CASNTRGRNQPQHF. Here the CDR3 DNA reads TGTGCCAGCAATACCAGGGGGCGCAATCAGCCCCAGCATTTT.

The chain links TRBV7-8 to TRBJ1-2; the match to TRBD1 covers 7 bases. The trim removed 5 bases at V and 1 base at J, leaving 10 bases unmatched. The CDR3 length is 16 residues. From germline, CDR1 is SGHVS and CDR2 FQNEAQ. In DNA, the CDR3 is TGTGCCAGCAGCCCTTTACAGGGGAGACTTAACTATGGCTACACCTTC. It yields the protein CASSPLQGRLNYGYTF. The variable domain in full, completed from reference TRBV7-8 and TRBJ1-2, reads GAGVSQSPRYKVAKRGQDVALRCDPISGHVSLFWYQQALGQGPEFLTYFQNEAQLDKSGLPSDRFFAERPEGSVSTLKIQRTQQEDSAVYLCASSPLQGRLNYGYTFGSGTRLTVV.

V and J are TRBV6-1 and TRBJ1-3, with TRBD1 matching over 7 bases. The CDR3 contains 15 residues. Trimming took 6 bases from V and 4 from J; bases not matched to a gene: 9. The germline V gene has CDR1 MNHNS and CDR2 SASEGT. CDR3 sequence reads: CASSLRQGAGNTIYF. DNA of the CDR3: TGTGCCAGCAGCTTAAGACAGGGAGCCGGAAACACCATATATTTT.

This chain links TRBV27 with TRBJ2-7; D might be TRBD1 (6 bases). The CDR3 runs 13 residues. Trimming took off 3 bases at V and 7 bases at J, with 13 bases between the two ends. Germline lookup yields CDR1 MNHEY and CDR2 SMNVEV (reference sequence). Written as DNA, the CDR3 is TGTGCCAGCAGTTTTACAGGGTTGAGTGAGCAGTACTTC. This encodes CASSFTGLSEQYF.

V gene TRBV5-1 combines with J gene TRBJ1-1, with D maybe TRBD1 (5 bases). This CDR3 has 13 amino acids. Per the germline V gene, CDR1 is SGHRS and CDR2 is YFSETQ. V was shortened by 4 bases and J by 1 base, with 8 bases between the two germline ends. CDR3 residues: CASSPGKNTEAFF. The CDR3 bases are TGCGCCAGCAGCCCAGGGAAGAACACTGAAGCTTTCTTT.

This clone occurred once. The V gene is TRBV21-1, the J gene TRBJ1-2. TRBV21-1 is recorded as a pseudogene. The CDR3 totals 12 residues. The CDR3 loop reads CASSPPVIGYTF. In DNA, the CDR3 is TGTGCCAGCAGCCCCCCGGTGATTGGCTACACCTTC.

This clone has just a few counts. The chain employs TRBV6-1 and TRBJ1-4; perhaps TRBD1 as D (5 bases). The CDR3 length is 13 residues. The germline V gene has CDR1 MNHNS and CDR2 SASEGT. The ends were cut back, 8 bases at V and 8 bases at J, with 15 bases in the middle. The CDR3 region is CASSRGSTEKLFF. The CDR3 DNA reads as TGTGCCAGCTCTAGGGGTTCGACGGAAAAACTGTTTTTT.

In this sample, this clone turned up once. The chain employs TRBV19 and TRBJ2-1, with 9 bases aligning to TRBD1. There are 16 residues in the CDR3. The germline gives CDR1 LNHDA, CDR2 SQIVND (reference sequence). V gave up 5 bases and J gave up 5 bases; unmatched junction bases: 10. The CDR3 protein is CASSPPPTGGNNEQFF. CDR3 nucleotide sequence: TGTGCCAGTAGTCCCCCCCCGACAGGGGGGAACAATGAGCAGTTCTTC.

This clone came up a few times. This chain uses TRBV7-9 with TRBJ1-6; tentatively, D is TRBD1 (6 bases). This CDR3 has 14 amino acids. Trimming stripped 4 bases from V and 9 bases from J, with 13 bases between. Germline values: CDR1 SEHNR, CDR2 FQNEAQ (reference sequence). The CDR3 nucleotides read TGTGCCAGCAGCTCCGGACAGCTAGGTTCACCCCTCCACTTT. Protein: CASSSGQLGSPLHF.

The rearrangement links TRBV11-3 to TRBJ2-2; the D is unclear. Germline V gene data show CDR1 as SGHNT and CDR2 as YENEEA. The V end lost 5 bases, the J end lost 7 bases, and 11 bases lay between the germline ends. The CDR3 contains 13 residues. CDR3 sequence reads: CASSAPRVGELFF. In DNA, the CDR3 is TGTGCCAGCAGCGCCCCTCGGGTCGGGGAGCTGTTTTTT.

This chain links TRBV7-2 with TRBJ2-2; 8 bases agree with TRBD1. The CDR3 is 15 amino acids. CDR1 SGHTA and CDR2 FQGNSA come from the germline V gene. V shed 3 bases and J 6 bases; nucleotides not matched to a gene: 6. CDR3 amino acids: CASSLINRGAGELFF. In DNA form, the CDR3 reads TGTGCCAGCAGCTTGATAAACAGGGGGGCCGGGGAGCTGTTTTTT.

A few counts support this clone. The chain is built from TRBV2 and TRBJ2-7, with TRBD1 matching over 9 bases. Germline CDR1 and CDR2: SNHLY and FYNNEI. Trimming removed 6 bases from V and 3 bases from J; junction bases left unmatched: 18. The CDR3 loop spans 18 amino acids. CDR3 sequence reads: CASSAGQGLSMGIYEQYF. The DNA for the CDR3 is TGTGCCAGCAGCGCGGGACAGGGCCTTTCTATGGGAATCTACGAGCAGTACTTC. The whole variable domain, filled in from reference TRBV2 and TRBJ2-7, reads EPEVTQTPSHQVTQMGQEVILRCVPISNHLYFYWYRQILGQKVEFLVSFYNNEISEKSEIFDDQFSVERPDGSNFTLKIRSTKLEDSAMYFCASSAGQGLSMGIYEQYFGPGTRLTVT.

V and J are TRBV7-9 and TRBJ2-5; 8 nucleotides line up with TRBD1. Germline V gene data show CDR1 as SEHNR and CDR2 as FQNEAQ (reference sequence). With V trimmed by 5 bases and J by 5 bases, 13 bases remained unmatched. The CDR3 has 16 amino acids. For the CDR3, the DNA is TGTGCCAGCAGCCTAACCGTTGTTTCAGGGGGCGAGACCCAGTACTTC. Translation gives CASSLTVVSGGETQYF.